This T cell receptor beta chain was sequenced for a study of early T cells in non-severe SARS-CoV-2 infection. Findings of the study overall: In VDJdb matching, anti-spike CD8 responses were favored while private and CD4 specificities went missing.

Each CDR3 protein is one row after TCRdb ran MiXCR on the 5' RACE reads. The top ten hold about 10% of the sample, which has around 81,000 distinct CDR3 sequences, about 14% seen once. For this clonotype: Its antigen is unknown.

Germline V lookup: CDR1 MNHEY, CDR2 SVGAGI. Trimming at V came to 4 bases and at J to 6 bases, leaving 21 bases not matched to a gene. The CDR3 extends over 18 amino acids. The receptor was isolated from an adult who was a healthcare worker with PCR-confirmed SARS-CoV-2 infection or an uninfected control (not recorded which). Sequencing was done on a sample of whole blood. The V and J genes are TRBV6-5 and TRBJ2-7; the match to TRBD1 covers 7 bases. CDR3 coding DNA: TGTGCCAGCAGTTCGCCCATATTCCGGACAGGCGCAAGTGGCGAGCAGTACTTC. Translation: CASSSPIFRTGASGEQYF.